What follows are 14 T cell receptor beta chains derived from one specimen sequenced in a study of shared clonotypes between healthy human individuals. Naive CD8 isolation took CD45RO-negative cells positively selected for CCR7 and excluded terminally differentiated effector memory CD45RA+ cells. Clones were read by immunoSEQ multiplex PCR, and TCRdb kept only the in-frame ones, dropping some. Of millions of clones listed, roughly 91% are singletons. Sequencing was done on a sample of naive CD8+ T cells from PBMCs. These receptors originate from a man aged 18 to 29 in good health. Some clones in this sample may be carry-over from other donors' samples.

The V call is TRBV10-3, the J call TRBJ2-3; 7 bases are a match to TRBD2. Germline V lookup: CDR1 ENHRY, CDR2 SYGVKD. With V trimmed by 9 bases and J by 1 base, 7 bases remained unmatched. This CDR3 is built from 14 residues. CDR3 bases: TGTGCCATTCGTGGGGAGGGTGGCACAGATACGCAGTATTTT. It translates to CAIRGEGGTDTQYF.

The CDR3 DNA follows: TGTGCCAGCAGCCCACTTGGGCGGGGCTACGAGCAGTACTTC. It specifies CASSPLGRGYEQYF. The chain employs TRBV9 and TRBJ2-7; tentative D call: TRBD2 (6 bases). The CDR3 contains 14 residues. Germline lookup yields CDR1 SGDLS and CDR2 YYNGEE. With 4 bases removed from V and 3 bases from J, the gap between germline ends came to 14 bases.

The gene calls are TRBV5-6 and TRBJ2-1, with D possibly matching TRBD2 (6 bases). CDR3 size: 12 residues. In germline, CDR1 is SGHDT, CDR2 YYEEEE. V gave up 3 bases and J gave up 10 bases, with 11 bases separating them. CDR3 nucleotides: TGTGCCAGCAGCTGGACGGAGGGGGAGCAGTTCTTC. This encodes CASSWTEGEQFF.

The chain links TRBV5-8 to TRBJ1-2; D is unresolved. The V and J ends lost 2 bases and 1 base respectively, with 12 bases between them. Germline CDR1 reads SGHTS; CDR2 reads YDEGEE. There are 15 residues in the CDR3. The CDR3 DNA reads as TGTGCCAGCAGCTTTTTGTCGATCCTTAACTATGGCTACACCTTC. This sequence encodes CASSFLSILNYGYTF. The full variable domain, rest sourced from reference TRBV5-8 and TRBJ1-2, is EAGVTQSPTHLIKTRGQQATLRCSPISGHTSVYWYQQALGLGLQFLLWYDEGEERNRGNFPPRFSGRQFPNYSSELNVNALELEDSALYLCASSFLSILNYGYTFGSGTRLTVV.

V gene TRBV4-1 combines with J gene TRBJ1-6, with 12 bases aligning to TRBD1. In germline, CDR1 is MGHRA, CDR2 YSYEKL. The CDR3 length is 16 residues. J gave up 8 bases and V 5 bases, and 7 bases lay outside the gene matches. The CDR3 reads CASSTGTGGADSPLHF. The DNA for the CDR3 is TGCGCCAGCAGCACCGGGACAGGGGGCGCAGATTCACCCCTCCACTTT.

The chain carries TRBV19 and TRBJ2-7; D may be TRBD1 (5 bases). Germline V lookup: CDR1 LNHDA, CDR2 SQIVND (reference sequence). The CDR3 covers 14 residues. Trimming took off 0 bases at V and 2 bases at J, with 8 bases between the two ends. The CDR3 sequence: CASSIDLTAYEQYF. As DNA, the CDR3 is TGTGCCAGTAGTATAGATCTGACAGCCTACGAGCAGTACTTC. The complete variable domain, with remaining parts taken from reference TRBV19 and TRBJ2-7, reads DGGITQSPKYLFRKEGQNVTLSCEQNLNHDAMYWYRQDPGQGLRLIYYSQIVNDFQKGDIAEGYSVSREKKESFPLTVTSAQKNPTAFYLCASSIDLTAYEQYFGPGTRLTVT.

CDR3 amino acids: CSTQDRAETQYF. In DNA form, the CDR3 reads TGCAGCACCCAGGACAGGGCCGAGACCCAGTACTTC. The chain couples TRBV29-1 to TRBJ2-5; 8 bases align to TRBD1. The CDR3 is 12 amino acids. CDR1 is SQVTM and CDR2 is ANQGSEA in the germline V gene. The V segment lost 8 bases and the J segment 5 bases; nucleotides outside the gene matches: 7. The whole variable domain, filled in from reference TRBV29-1 and TRBJ2-5, reads SAVISQKPSRDICQRGTSLTIQCQVDSQVTMMFWYRQQPGQSLTLIATANQGSEATYESGFVIDKFPISRPNLTFSTLTVSNMSPEDSSIYLCSTQDRAETQYFGPGTRLLVL.

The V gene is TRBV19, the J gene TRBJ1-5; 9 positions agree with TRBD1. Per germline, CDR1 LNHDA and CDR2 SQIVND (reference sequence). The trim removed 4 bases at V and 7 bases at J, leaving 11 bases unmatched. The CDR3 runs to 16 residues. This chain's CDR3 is CASSKWGGQGGQPQHF. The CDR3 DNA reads TGTGCCAGTAGTAAGTGGGGGGGACAGGGAGGCCAGCCCCAGCATTTT.

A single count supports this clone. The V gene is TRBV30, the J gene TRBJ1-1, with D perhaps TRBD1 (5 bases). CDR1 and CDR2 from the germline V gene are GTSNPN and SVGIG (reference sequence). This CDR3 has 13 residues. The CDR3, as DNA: TGTGCACTCGCCGGGACGCCTAAAACTGAAGCTTTCTTT. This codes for CALAGTPKTEAFF.

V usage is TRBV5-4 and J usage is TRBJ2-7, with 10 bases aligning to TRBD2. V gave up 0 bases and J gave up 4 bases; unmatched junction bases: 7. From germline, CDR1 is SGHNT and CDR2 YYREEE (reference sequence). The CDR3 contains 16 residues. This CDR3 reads CASSLGSAGGGYEQYF. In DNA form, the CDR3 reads TGTGCCAGCAGCTTGGGTTCAGCGGGAGGGGGGTACGAGCAGTACTTC.

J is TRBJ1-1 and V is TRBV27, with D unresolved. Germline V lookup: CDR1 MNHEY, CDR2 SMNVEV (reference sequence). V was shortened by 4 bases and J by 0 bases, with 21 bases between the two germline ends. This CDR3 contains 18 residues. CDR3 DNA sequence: TGTGCCAGCAGTTATCGACCTTCCCTCCGAGGTTTGAACACTGAAGCTTTCTTT. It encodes CASSYRPSLRGLNTEAFF.

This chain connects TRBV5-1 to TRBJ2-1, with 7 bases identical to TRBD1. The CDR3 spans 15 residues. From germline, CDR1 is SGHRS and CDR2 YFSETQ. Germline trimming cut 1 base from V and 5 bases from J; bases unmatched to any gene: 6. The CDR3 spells CASSLRQGPNNEQFF. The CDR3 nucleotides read TGCGCCAGCAGCTTGCGACAGGGACCGAACAATGAGCAGTTCTTC.

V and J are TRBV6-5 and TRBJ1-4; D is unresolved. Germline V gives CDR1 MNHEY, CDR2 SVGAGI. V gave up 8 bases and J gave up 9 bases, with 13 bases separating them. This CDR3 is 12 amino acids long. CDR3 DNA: TGTGCCAGCCGAGGAATGGACCAAAAACTGTTTTTT. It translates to CASRGMDQKLFF.

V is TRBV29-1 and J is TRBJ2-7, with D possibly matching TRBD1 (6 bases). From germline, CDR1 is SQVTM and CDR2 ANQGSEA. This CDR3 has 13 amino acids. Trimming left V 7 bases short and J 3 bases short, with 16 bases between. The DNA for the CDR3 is TGCAGCGCCCAAGACAGGACGAACTACGAGCAGTACTTC. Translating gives CSAQDRTNYEQYF.